The clone carrying this T cell receptor (beta chain) was recorded only once. Its antigen remains unknown. The ends lost 4 bases at V and 6 bases at J; junction bases unmatched: 8. The germline gives CDR1 MGHDK, CDR2 SYGVNS. The CDR3 totals 15 residues. In the PCR, 60 Vbeta and 13 Jbeta primers were used. The repertoire was sequenced with immunoSEQ multiplex PCR; TCRdb's copy has only in-frame clones and lacks some. The repertoire holds about 210,000 clones, with about 85% as singletons. These data come from a study of cytomegalovirus exposure and HLA in healthy donors. Overall study findings and caveats: Confirmation in vitro established that a few CMV-associated chains were specific for CMV antigens. Researchers reported from a later analysis that most CMV-associated TCR beta chains appeared HLA-restricted. TCR beta chains numbering some 160 were designated cytomegalovirus-associated. When a later analysis was performed, an Asian-associated ancestry cluster reportedly had fewer N-insertions than the roughly 700-donor mean.

Sequenced input: PBMCs. The chain joins TRBV25-1 to TRBJ2-3; 9 nucleotides line up with TRBD2. This TCR derives from a girl aged 2-15 years in good health and CMV-seronegative. The CDR3 coding sequence is TGTGCCAGCAGTGTCCTAGCGGGGAATAGGGATACGCAGTATTTT. This encodes CASSVLAGNRDTQYF.